The 18 T cell receptor beta chains given below trace back to one sample, sequenced in a study of radiation and T cells in renal cell carcinoma. The time point denotes: baseline pretreatment blood. Treatment defined: 15 Gy SBRT to primary tumor, nephrectomy 4 weeks later. The assay was immunoSEQ multiplex PCR, and TCRdb's table has in-frame clones only and misses some. The table has about 130,000 clones, around nine tenths seen once. The sequencing used blood, collected from a patient whose treatment included radiotherapy and nephrectomy. These receptor sequences come from a woman aged 45-65 years with renal cell carcinoma.

A single count supports this clone. The chain joins TRBV7-9 to TRBJ2-7; D remains unclear. CDR3 size: 15 residues. The germline V and J ends were trimmed by 5 bases and 4 bases, with 18 bases remaining between them. Germline V gene data show CDR1 as SEHNR and CDR2 as FQNEAQ (reference sequence). This CDR3 is CASSHTLEGFYEQYF. The CDR3 coding sequence is TGTGCCAGCAGCCACACCCTAGAAGGCTTTTACGAGCAGTACTTC.

The chain links TRBV5-5 to TRBJ2-7; D possibly corresponds to TRBD2 (6 bases). Germline assignment: CDR1 SGHKS and CDR2 YYEKEE (reference sequence). Trimming stripped 5 bases from V and 5 bases from J, with 14 bases between. The CDR3 consists of 13 residues. The CDR3 spells CASRERGRNEQYF. Here the CDR3 DNA reads TGTGCCAGCAGGGAGAGAGGGAGGAACGAGCAGTACTTC.

The rearrangement uses TRBV5-1 and TRBJ2-7; 10 bases align to TRBD2. V shed 5 bases and J 6 bases; nucleotides not matched to a gene: 8. The CDR3 length is 14 residues. CDR1 and CDR2 from the germline V gene are SGHRS and YFSETQ. CDR3 protein: CASRLAGIFGEQYF. The CDR3 coding sequence is TGCGCCAGCAGACTAGCGGGGATTTTTGGCGAGCAGTACTTC.

About this clone itself: At one of its ends the junction is not consistent with the germline gene, which may arise from a read error. V and J are TRBV6-1 and TRBJ1-2; TRBD1 might be the D (5 bases). CDR3 length: 14 amino acids. Germline V gene data show CDR1 as MNHNS and CDR2 as SASEGT. CDR3 region: CASSESGIGTGYPF. The CDR3 bases are TGTGCCAGCAGTGAATCCGGGATTGGGACTGGGTACCCCTTC.

This clone has only one observation. The chain couples TRBV6-1 to TRBJ2-1, with 9 bases that match TRBD1. V lost 9 bases and J lost 6; bases outside the gene matches: 6. Germline V CDR1 and CDR2: MNHNS, SASEGT. The CDR3 extends over 13 amino acids. CDR3 protein: CASTGGPLNEQFF. Here the CDR3 DNA reads TGTGCCAGTACAGGGGGCCCGCTCAATGAGCAGTTCTTC.

The CDR3 reads CASSSEMLETQYF. Written as DNA, the CDR3 is TGCGCCAGCAGCTCCGAAATGTTGGAGACCCAGTACTTC. This chain uses TRBV4-1 with TRBJ2-5; D is unclear. CDR3 length: 13 residues. Trimming removed 5 bases from V and 5 bases from J, with 12 bases in between. The V gene's germline CDR1 is MGHRA and CDR2 YSYEKL.

This chain uses TRBV6-6 with TRBJ1-2; no definite D call. With 2 bases removed from V and 4 bases from J, the gap between germline ends came to 8 bases. CDR1 and CDR2 from the germline V gene are MNHNY and SVGAGI (reference sequence). This CDR3 comprises 13 residues. CDR3 DNA sequence: TGTGCCAGCAGTTACGACTCCTCCTATGGCTACACCTTC. Residues: CASSYDSSYGYTF.

This chain uses TRBV28 with TRBJ1-1, with D possibly being TRBD1 (5 bases). The ends were cut back, 3 bases at V and 2 bases at J, with 10 bases in the middle. The CDR3 consists of 14 residues. The germline gives CDR1 MDHEN, CDR2 SYDVKM. Here the CDR3 reads CASSLGGSNTEAFF. The CDR3 nucleotides read TGTGCCAGCAGTTTGGGGGGTTCCAACACTGAAGCTTTCTTT.

The CDR3 nucleotides are TGTGCCAGCAGCTTTAACCGGAACACTGAAGCTTTCTTT. Residues: CASSFNRNTEAFF. V and J are TRBV7-9 and TRBJ1-1, with D unresolved. Germline lookup yields CDR1 SEHNR and CDR2 FQNEAQ (reference sequence). V was shortened by 3 bases and J by 1 base, with 6 bases between the two germline ends. There are 13 residues in the CDR3. Full variable domain (remainder filled in from reference TRBV7-9 and TRBJ1-1): DTGVSQNPRHKITKRGQNVTFRCDPISEHNRLYWYRQTLGQGPEFLTYFQNEAQLEKSRLLSDRFSAERPKGSFSTLEIQRTEQGDSAMYLCASSFNRNTEAFFGQGTRLTVV.

CDR3 region: CATSQDSNQPQHF. CDR3 sequence (DNA): TGTGCCACCAGCCAGGACAGCAATCAGCCCCAGCATTTT. The gene calls are TRBV15 and TRBJ1-5; D not certain. V was shortened by 5 bases and J by 1 base, with 6 bases between the two germline ends. The germline CDR1 and CDR2 sequences are LNHNV and YYDKDF (reference sequence). This CDR3 region has 13 residues.

This chain joins TRBV7-2 and TRBJ1-2, with a possible D match to TRBD1 (5 bases). The germline V gene encodes CDR1 SGHTA and CDR2 FQGNSA. V was clipped by 3 bases and J by 7 bases, with 12 bases between them. CDR3 length: 13 amino acids. In nucleotides, the CDR3 is TGTGCCAGCAGCTTTCCAGGGAAGGCTGGCTACACCTTC. As protein: CASSFPGKAGYTF.

The rearrangement joins TRBV12-2 to TRBJ1-5; the table's TRBD1 call for D was not verified on the DNA. TRBV12-2 is shown as a pseudogene. The length of the CDR3 is 15 residues. CDR3 coding DNA: TGTGCAAGTCGCCAGGACAGGGCCAGCAATCAGCCCCAGCATTTT. It encodes CASRQDRASNQPQHF.

This clone was seen a few times. The rearrangement uses TRBV10-3 and TRBJ1-1; TRBD1 matches 7 bases. The germline CDR1 and CDR2 sequences are ENHRY and SYGVKD. This CDR3 contains 13 residues. V lost 6 bases, J lost 4 bases, and 5 bases stayed unmatched. The CDR3 nucleotides read TGTGCCATCAGACAGGGGTCGGGCACTGAAGCTTTCTTT. This sequence encodes CAIRQGSGTEAFF.

This clone was observed once. The gene calls are TRBV11-2 and TRBJ2-7, with D uncertain. Trimming cost V 0 bases and J 5 bases, with 11 bases left between them. From germline, CDR1 is SGHAT and CDR2 FQNNGV. The CDR3 contains 14 residues. The CDR3 spells CASSLEIQQNEQYF. CDR3 nucleotide sequence: TGTGCCAGCAGCTTAGAAATCCAGCAGAACGAGCAGTACTTC.

The chain couples TRBV6-1 to TRBJ1-2; TRBD1 might be the D (6 bases). Germline CDR1 MNHNS, CDR2 SASEGT. The CDR3 has 14 amino acids. Trimming removed 7 bases at V and 4 bases at J, with 16 bases between. This CDR3 is CASIKGGAAYGYTF. In nucleotides, the CDR3 is TGTGCCAGCATAAAAGGGGGGGCAGCCTATGGCTACACCTTC.

The chain carries TRBV2 and TRBJ1-1; 8 positions match TRBD1. The CDR3 runs 14 residues. V lost 5 bases and J lost 4; bases outside the gene matches: 6. The V gene's germline CDR1 is SNHLY and CDR2 FYNNEI. The CDR3 reads CASSRYTGGTEAFF. The CDR3 nucleotides read TGTGCCAGCAGTAGATATACAGGGGGCACTGAAGCTTTCTTT.

The chain employs TRBV11-3 and TRBJ2-7; D perhaps matches TRBD2 (6 bases). Germline V gives CDR1 SGHNT, CDR2 YENEEA. CDR3 length: 14 residues. V was shortened by 3 bases and J by 2 bases, with 11 bases between the two germline ends. CDR3 in amino acids: CASSLGTPPYEQYF. In nucleotides, the CDR3 is TGTGCCAGCAGCTTGGGGACTCCGCCCTACGAGCAGTACTTC.

This chain joins TRBV18 and TRBJ2-4; perhaps TRBD1 as D (6 bases). Per germline, CDR1 KGHSH and CDR2 LQKENI. This CDR3 spans 15 amino acids. With 2 bases removed from V and 5 bases from J, the gap between germline ends came to 13 bases. The CDR3 loop is CASSPETGTQNIQYF. The CDR3 coding sequence is TGTGCCAGCTCACCAGAGACCGGGACACAAAACATTCAGTACTTC.